These 20 T cell receptor beta chains originate from one sample sequenced in a study of naive and memory T cell subsets. Findings of the study overall: A few larger clonotypes appeared in naive repertoires, especially CD8, possibly memory cells re-expressing CD45RA.

The beta constant-region primer was an equimolar mix of two oligonucleotides covering TRBC1 and TRBC2. Ligated cDNA was amplified by four rounds of PCR with nested alpha and beta constant-region primers and SP2. TCRdb re-called the UMI-ligation and nested PCR reads with MiXCR, one entry per CDR3 protein. This table has over 110,000 distinct CDR3 sequences, under 25% appearing once. These receptors lack a known antigen. The material sequenced was naive CD8+ T cells from blood. The receptor source for this set is a human donor in good health.

This clonotype was observed a handful of times. This chain links TRBV4-1 with TRBJ2-7; unclear D gene. CDR3 length equals 17 residues. V was trimmed by 1 base and J by 0 bases, leaving 16 bases between them. Germline loops: CDR1 MGHRA, CDR2 YSYEKL. CDR3: CASSQVGGYSSSYEQYF. The CDR3 DNA sequence: TGCGCCAGCAGCCAAGTGGGCGGTTACTCAAGCTCCTACGAGCAGTACTTC.

This chain links TRBV6-6 with TRBJ2-2; a weak D match, TRBD1 (6 bases). The CDR3 is 16 residues long. From germline, CDR1 is MNHNY and CDR2 SVGAGI (reference sequence). Trimming stripped 6 bases from V and 0 bases from J, with 14 bases between. Here the CDR3 DNA reads TGTGCCAGCAGATTAACAGGGTACTCGAACACCGGGGAGCTGTTTTTT. This encodes CASRLTGYSNTGELFF.

The gene calls are TRBV7-9 and TRBJ1-1; possible D gene TRBD1, 6 bases. Germline CDR1 reads SEHNR; CDR2 reads FQNEAQ (reference sequence). CDR3 size: 12 residues. Between the trimmed V and J ends, which lost 7 bases and 5 bases, there was a span of 11 bases. The CDR3 reads CASTLGGTEAFF. DNA for the CDR3: TGTGCCAGCACTCTAGGGGGGACTGAAGCTTTCTTT.

A few counts support this clonotype. J is TRBJ2-3 and V is TRBV20-1; the D is unclear. In germline, CDR1 is DFQATT, CDR2 SNEGSKA (reference sequence). Trimming stripped 0 bases from V and 12 bases from J, with 10 bases between. The CDR3 totals 11 residues. The CDR3, as DNA: TGCAGTGCTAGAGATGCGGTATCTCAGTATTTT. Its protein product is CSARDAVSQYF.

This sequence joins TRBV13 and TRBJ2-1, with D possibly matching TRBD2 (5 bases). Trimming took off 1 base at V and 12 bases at J, with 25 bases between the two ends. This CDR3 spans 17 amino acids. From germline, CDR1 is PRHDT and CDR2 FYEKMQ (reference sequence). This CDR3 is CASSLEEGLGGLGVQFF. In nucleotides, the CDR3 is TGTGCCAGCAGCTTAGAGGAAGGACTGGGCGGATTAGGTGTGCAGTTCTTC.

The chain recombines TRBV7-8 with TRBJ2-3; 10 bases line up with TRBD2. CDR3 length equals 18 residues. V shed 2 bases, J shed 4 bases, and the junction held 12 bases outside the gene matches. In germline, CDR1 is SGHVS, CDR2 FQNEAQ. As DNA, the CDR3 is TGTGCCAGCAGCTTACTGGCGACTAGCGGGCCCGCTCCAGATACGCAGTATTTT. This translates into CASSLLATSGPAPDTQYF. The full variable domain, its missing parts supplied by reference TRBV7-8 and TRBJ2-3, is GAGVSQSPRYKVAKRGQDVALRCDPISGHVSLFWYQQALGQGPEFLTYFQNEAQLDKSGLPSDRFFAERPEGSVSTLKIQRTQQEDSAVYLCASSLLATSGPAPDTQYFGPGTRLTVL.

This clonotype has only a few counts. The chain carries TRBV4-1 and TRBJ2-7, with D hard to call. V was clipped by 0 bases and J by 0 bases, with 9 bases between them. Germline CDR1 MGHRA, CDR2 YSYEKL. This CDR3 region has 15 residues. The CDR3 sequence: CASSQDKGSSYEQYF. In nucleotides, the CDR3 is TGCGCCAGCAGCCAAGATAAGGGTTCCTCCTACGAGCAGTACTTC.

Comments on this clonotype: This may be a read error, as it is one base from a much larger clone. This chain connects TRBV29-1 to TRBJ1-6, with D maybe TRBD1 (5 bases). Germline-derived CDR1 and CDR2 are SQVTM and ANQGSEA. This CDR3 spans 16 amino acids. Trimming shortened V by 0 bases and J by 8 bases, and 17 bases separated the two germline ends. The CDR3 protein is CSVEDLVTDCDSPLHF. The CDR3 DNA reads TGCAGCGTTGAAGATCTGGTGACAGACTGCGATTCACCCCTCCACTTT.

This clonotype has just a few counts. The rearrangement joins TRBV6-5 to TRBJ2-2, with 7 bases lining up with TRBD2. Germline CDR1 and CDR2: MNHEY and SVGAGI. V trimming: 0 bases; J trimming: 6 bases; junction bases outside the gene matches: 7. The CDR3 loop spans 16 amino acids. CDR3 sequence: CASSYSLAGVPGELFF. CDR3 sequence (DNA): TGTGCCAGCAGTTACTCGCTGGCGGGAGTTCCCGGGGAGCTGTTTTTT.

The V call is TRBV5-1, the J call TRBJ1-5; 8 bases align to TRBD1. The CDR3 contains 15 residues. With V trimmed by 0 bases and J by 5 bases, 4 bases remained unmatched. Germline loops: CDR1 SGHRS, CDR2 YFSETQ. CDR3 in amino acids: CASSLAGQAYQPQHF. The DNA for the CDR3 is TGCGCCAGCAGCTTGGCGGGACAGGCGTATCAGCCCCAGCATTTT.

DNA of the CDR3: TGTGCCAGCAGTTCCCTTAGGACTAGCGGGGCCTACGAGCAGTACTTC. It codes for CASSSLRTSGAYEQYF. The V gene is TRBV27, the J gene TRBJ2-7, with 12 positions matching TRBD2. Germline loops: CDR1 MNHEY, CDR2 SMNVEV (reference sequence). This CDR3 has 16 residues. Losses at the gene ends were 4 bases for V and 2 bases for J; bases not matched to a gene: 6.

A few counts support this clonotype. The genes are TRBV27 and TRBJ2-7; weak D call: TRBD1 (7 bases). Germline-derived CDR1 and CDR2 are MNHEY and SMNVEV (reference sequence). The V end lost 3 bases, the J end lost 3 bases, and 18 bases lay between the germline ends. This CDR3 contains 16 residues. The CDR3, as DNA: TGTGCCAGCAGTTTGTATATAACAGGGGACTTCTACGAGCAGTACTTC. Protein product: CASSLYITGDFYEQYF.

The rearrangement links TRBV6-5 to TRBJ1-2; D is undetermined. The CDR3 consists of 13 residues. Per the germline V gene, CDR1 is MNHEY and CDR2 is SVGAGI. Trimming removed 2 bases at V and 3 bases at J, with 7 bases between. The CDR3, as DNA: TGTGCCAGCAGTTACCAACAGCACTATGGCTACACCTTC. This encodes CASSYQQHYGYTF.

V gene TRBV6-6 combines with J gene TRBJ2-7; D possibly corresponds to TRBD2 (5 bases). There are 16 residues in the CDR3. The V gene's germline CDR1 is MNHNY and CDR2 SVGAGI (reference sequence). The V gene lost 0 bases and the J gene lost 3 bases, with 15 bases spanning the gap. The CDR3 coding sequence is TGTGCCAGCAGTTACTCGTCGTCGGGATGGGACTACGAGCAGTACTTC. It codes for CASSYSSSGWDYEQYF.

The chain employs TRBV10-3 and TRBJ2-7; 7 bases are shared with TRBD2. Trimming cost V 3 bases and J 2 bases; bases outside gene matches: 10. Germline CDR1 reads ENHRY; CDR2 reads SYGVKD. The CDR3 is 16 residues long. The CDR3 reads CAISDADGGSPYEQYF. The CDR3 DNA reads TGTGCCATCAGTGATGCTGATGGCGGGAGCCCCTACGAGCAGTACTTC.

The chain couples TRBV4-2 to TRBJ2-1, with a possible D match to TRBD1 (9 bases). From germline, CDR1 is LGHNA and CDR2 YNFKEQ. Trimming cost V 0 bases and J 7 bases, with 25 bases left between them. The CDR3 spans 19 residues. CDR3 in amino acids: CASSQDLIIAGQGTNEQFF. The CDR3, as DNA: TGTGCCAGCAGCCAAGATCTGATTATAGCGGGACAGGGAACTAATGAGCAGTTCTTC.

The chain has TRBV7-9 and TRBJ1-4, with 9 bases identical to TRBD1. The CDR3 spans 18 residues. Trimming at V came to 5 bases and at J to 0 bases, leaving 10 bases not matched to a gene. Per germline, CDR1 SEHNR and CDR2 FQNEAQ (reference sequence). The CDR3 sequence is CASSPPIRQGATNEKLFF. The CDR3 DNA reads TGTGCCAGCAGCCCCCCGATCCGACAGGGGGCAACTAATGAAAAACTGTTTTTT.

The J gene is TRBJ2-1, the V gene TRBV4-1; 10 positions match TRBD2. Germline CDR1 MGHRA, CDR2 YSYEKL. The V and J ends lost 2 bases and 4 bases, in that order; junction bases with no gene match: 5. The CDR3 loop spans 16 amino acids. The CDR3 sequence: CASSQRTSGTYNEQFF. Here the CDR3 DNA reads TGCGCCAGCAGCCAAAGAACTAGCGGGACTTACAATGAGCAGTTCTTC.

The chain carries TRBV7-9 and TRBJ1-4; a weak D match, TRBD1 (5 bases). In germline, CDR1 is SEHNR, CDR2 FQNEAQ (reference sequence). The CDR3 covers 14 residues. V lost 6 bases, J lost 0 bases, and 8 bases lay in between. CDR3 residues: CASRPQATNEKLFF. DNA for the CDR3: TGTGCCAGCAGGCCACAGGCAACTAATGAAAAACTGTTTTTT.

This clonotype was recorded many times. The chain carries TRBV19 and TRBJ1-5, with 9 bases aligning to TRBD1. The V segment lost 2 bases and the J segment 5 bases; nucleotides outside the gene matches: 13. This CDR3 spans 18 amino acids. Germline CDR1 and CDR2: LNHDA and SQIVND (reference sequence). For the CDR3, the DNA is TGTGCCAGTAGTATATGGACAGGGGAGATGTTGGCGCATCAGCCCCAGCATTTT. This gives the protein CASSIWTGEMLAHQPQHF.